Below, 3 T cell receptor beta chains from the same sample are listed, as sequenced in a study of beta chain features in type 1 diabetes. As every portion of the isolated RNA was reverse transcribed, the sequencing read expressed TCRB transcripts. Sequencing was performed with immunoSEQ multiplex PCR; in TCRdb, only in-frame clones are kept and a portion is missing. The repertoire includes 810,000 or so clones, about a sixth of them detected once, and about 0.025% sits in the top ten. Material for sequencing was naive CD4+ T cells from blood. All receptors derive from a woman in her late teens or twenties in good health.

Notes on this clone: In the same sample, other DNA sequences code for this CDR3. The chain links TRBV18 to TRBJ2-1; TRBD1 is a possible D gene (5 bases). There are 15 residues in the CDR3. The germline gives CDR1 KGHSH, CDR2 LQKENI. V lost 3 bases to trimming and J lost 5 bases, with 14 bases between them. In DNA, the CDR3 is TGTGCCAGCTCACCGGGGCAGGGCGGTAACAATGAGCAGTTCTTC. This codes for CASSPGQGGNNEQFF.

This clone was seen a handful of times. CDR3 nucleotides: TGTGCCAGCAGCGGGACTAGCGGGAGTAGACCCCGATACTATGAGCAGTTCTTC. It translates to CASSGTSGSRPRYYEQFF. This chain connects TRBV7-9 to TRBJ2-1; 14 bases map to TRBD2. The trim removed 5 bases at V and 8 bases at J, leaving 14 bases unmatched. CDR3 length equals 18 residues. Germline loops: CDR1 SEHNR, CDR2 FQNEAQ (reference sequence).

This sequence joins TRBV7-2 and TRBJ1-1; D remains ambiguous. V dropped 5 bases and J dropped 4 bases, with 11 bases sitting between them. This CDR3 comprises 13 residues. Germline CDR1 and CDR2: SGHTA and FQGNSA. The CDR3 bases are TGTGCCAGCAGCATGTACTGGGGCACTGAAGCTTTCTTT. It translates to CASSMYWGTEAFF.